The 8 T cell receptor beta chains below come from one sample, sequenced in a study of blood T cell repertoires in COVID-19. The assay was immunoSEQ multiplex PCR, and TCRdb's table has in-frame clones only and misses some. This table has a few hundred thousand clones, about 87% appearing once. Sequenced material: peripheral blood. These receptors came from a woman aged 25 to 45 with COVID-19, enrolled during active disease.

The table lists this clone with a count of one. The V gene is TRBV2, the J gene TRBJ2-5, with TRBD2 matching 8 bases. Trimming at V came to 5 bases and at J to 4 bases, leaving 12 bases not matched to a gene. CDR3 length: 16 residues. Looked up from germline, CDR1 is SNHLY and CDR2 is FYNNEI. The DNA for the CDR3 is TGTGCCAGCAGTCCACCGGGAGCGGGGGCCAGAGAGACCCAGTACTTC. Encoded protein: CASSPPGAGARETQYF. Together with reference TRBV2 and TRBJ2-5, the CDR3 gives the full variable domain: EPEVTQTPSHQVTQMGQEVILRCVPISNHLYFYWYRQILGQKVEFLVSFYNNEISEKSEIFDDQFSVERPDGSNFTLKIRSTKLEDSAMYFCASSPPGAGARETQYFGPGTRLLVL.

In this sample, this clone turned up once. The chain joins TRBV9 to TRBJ2-7, with D perhaps matching TRBD1 (6 bases). Germline CDR1 SGDLS, CDR2 YYNGEE. This CDR3 is 14 amino acids long. V lost 0 bases, J lost 1 base, and 8 bases lay in between. The DNA of the CDR3 is TGTGCCAGCAGCGTAGCAGGGGAGTCCTACGAGCAGTACTTC. Translated, it gives CASSVAGESYEQYF.

This clone showed up just a few times. The chain joins TRBV3-1 (or the pseudogene TRBV3-2) to TRBJ2-2, with a weak D call TRBD1 (5 bases). Germline V lookup: CDR1 LGHDT, CDR2 YNNKEL (reference sequence). The CDR3 consists of 15 residues. V gave up 4 bases and J gave up 3 bases, with 12 bases separating them. For the CDR3, the DNA is TGTGCCAGCAGCCGAAGTCAGGGATACACCGGGGAGCTGTTTTTT. Amino acids: CASSRSQGYTGELFF.

The chain recombines TRBV30 with TRBJ1-1; TRBD1 agrees at 8 bases. The ends lost 4 bases at V and 0 bases at J; junction bases unmatched: 7. Germline values: CDR1 GTSNPN, CDR2 SVGIG (reference sequence). The CDR3 consists of 15 residues. CDR3 protein: CAWTGQALMNTEAFF. Here the CDR3 DNA reads TGTGCCTGGACGGGACAGGCCCTAATGAACACTGAAGCTTTCTTT.

V gene TRBV21-1 combines with J gene TRBJ2-7; TRBD1 is taken as the D call from the table, unchecked against the DNA. TRBV21-1 is shown as a pseudogene. The CDR3 consists of 15 residues. The CDR3 loop reads CASSKGDRSSYEQYF. CDR3 DNA sequence: TGTGCCAGCAGCAAAGGGGACAGGAGCTCCTACGAGCAGTACTTC.

The genes are TRBV4-2 and TRBJ2-2; D is undetermined. V dropped 2 bases and J dropped 7 bases, with 5 bases sitting between them. Germline V gives CDR1 LGHNA, CDR2 YNFKEQ. CDR3 length: 12 residues. The CDR3 sequence is CASSQYGGELFF. The CDR3 DNA follows: TGTGCCAGCAGCCAATACGGCGGGGAGCTGTTTTTT.

The chain uses TRBV5-1 and TRBJ2-5; 9 bases map to TRBD2. Trimming removed 1 base from V and 5 bases from J; junction bases left unmatched: 12. The CDR3 length is 17 residues. Germline CDR1 is SGHRS and CDR2 is YFSETQ. CDR3 amino acids: CASSLMSSGNPGETQYF. The CDR3 region has the DNA TGCGCCAGCAGCTTGATGTCTAGCGGGAACCCGGGGGAGACCCAGTACTTC.

This chain joins TRBV4-1 and TRBJ2-2; possible D gene TRBD2, 5 bases. The V end lost 6 bases, the J end lost 3 bases, and 17 bases lay between the germline ends. CDR1 MGHRA and CDR2 YSYEKL come from the germline V gene. The CDR3 loop spans 16 amino acids. In DNA, the CDR3 is TGCGCCAGCAGTCAGCCCGAAAGAGGGTACACCGGGGAGCTGTTTTTT. Encoded protein: CASSQPERGYTGELFF.